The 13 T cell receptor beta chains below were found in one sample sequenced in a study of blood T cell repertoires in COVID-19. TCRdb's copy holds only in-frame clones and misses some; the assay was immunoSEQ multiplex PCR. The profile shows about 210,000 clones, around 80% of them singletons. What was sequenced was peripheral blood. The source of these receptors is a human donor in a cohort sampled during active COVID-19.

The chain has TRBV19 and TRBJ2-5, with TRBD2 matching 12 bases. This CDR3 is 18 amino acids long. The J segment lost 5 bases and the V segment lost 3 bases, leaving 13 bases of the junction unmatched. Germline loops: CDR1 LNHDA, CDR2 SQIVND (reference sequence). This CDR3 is CASSIGQRLAGGGETQYF. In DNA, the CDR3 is TGTGCCAGTAGTATCGGACAGAGGCTAGCGGGAGGGGGCGAGACCCAGTACTTC.

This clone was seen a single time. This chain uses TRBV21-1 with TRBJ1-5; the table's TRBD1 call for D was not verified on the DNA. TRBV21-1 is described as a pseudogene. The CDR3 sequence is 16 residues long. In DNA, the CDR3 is TGTGCCAGCAGCAACGGACAGGACAATAGCAATCAGCCCCAGCATTTT. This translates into CASSNGQDNSNQPQHF.

CDR3 sequence: CASHEGSSYEQYF. CDR3 in DNA: TGTGCCAGCCATGAGGGTTCCTCCTACGAGCAGTACTTC. V and J are TRBV28 and TRBJ2-7, with a weak D call TRBD2 (5 bases). V gave up 8 bases and J gave up 0 bases, with 11 bases separating them. Germline V lookup: CDR1 MDHEN, CDR2 SYDVKM. This CDR3 spans 13 amino acids.

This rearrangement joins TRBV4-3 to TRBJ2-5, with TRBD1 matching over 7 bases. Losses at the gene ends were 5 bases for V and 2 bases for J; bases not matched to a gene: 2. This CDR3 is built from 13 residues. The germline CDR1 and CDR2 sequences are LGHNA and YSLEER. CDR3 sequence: CASSLGQQETQYF. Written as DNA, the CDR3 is TGCGCCAGCAGCTTGGGACAGCAAGAGACCCAGTACTTC.

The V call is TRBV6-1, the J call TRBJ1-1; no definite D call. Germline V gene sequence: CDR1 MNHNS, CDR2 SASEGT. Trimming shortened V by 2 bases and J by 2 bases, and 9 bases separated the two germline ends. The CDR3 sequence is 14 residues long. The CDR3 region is CASSETERNTEAFF. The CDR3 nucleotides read TGTGCCAGCAGTGAAACAGAACGCAACACTGAAGCTTTCTTT.

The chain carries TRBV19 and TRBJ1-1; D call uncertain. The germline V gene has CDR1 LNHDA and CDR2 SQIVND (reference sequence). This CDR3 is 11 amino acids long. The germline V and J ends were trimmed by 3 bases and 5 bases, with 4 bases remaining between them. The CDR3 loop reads CASSMRTEAFF. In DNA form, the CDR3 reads TGTGCCAGTAGTATGAGGACTGAAGCTTTCTTT.

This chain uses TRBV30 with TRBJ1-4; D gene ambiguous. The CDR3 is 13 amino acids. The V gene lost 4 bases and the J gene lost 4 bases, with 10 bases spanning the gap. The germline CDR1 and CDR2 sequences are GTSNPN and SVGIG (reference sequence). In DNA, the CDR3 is TGTGCCTGGATTTTGGAGAATAATGAAAAACTGTTTTTT. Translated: CAWILENNEKLFF.

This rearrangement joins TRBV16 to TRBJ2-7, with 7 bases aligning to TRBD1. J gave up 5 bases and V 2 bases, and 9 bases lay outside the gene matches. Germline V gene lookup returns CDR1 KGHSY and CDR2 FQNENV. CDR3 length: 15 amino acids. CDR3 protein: CASSQRDSGFHEQYF. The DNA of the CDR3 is TGTGCCAGCAGCCAAAGGGACAGTGGATTTCACGAGCAGTACTTC.

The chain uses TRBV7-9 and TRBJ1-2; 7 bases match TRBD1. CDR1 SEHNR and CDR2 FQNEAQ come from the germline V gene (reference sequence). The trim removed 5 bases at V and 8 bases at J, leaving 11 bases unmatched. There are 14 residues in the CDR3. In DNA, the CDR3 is TGTGCCAGCAGCCCTGGTGGACAGGTTTGGGGCTACACCTTC. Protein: CASSPGGQVWGYTF.

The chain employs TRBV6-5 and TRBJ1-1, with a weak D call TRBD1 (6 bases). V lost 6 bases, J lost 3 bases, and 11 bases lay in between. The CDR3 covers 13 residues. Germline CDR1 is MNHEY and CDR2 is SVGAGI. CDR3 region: CASRLKGDTEAFF. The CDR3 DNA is TGTGCCAGCAGGTTGAAGGGGGACACTGAAGCTTTCTTT.

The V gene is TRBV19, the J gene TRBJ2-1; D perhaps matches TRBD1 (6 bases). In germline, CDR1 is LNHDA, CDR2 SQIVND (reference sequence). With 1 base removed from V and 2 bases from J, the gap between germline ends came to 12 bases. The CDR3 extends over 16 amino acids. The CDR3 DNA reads TGTGCCAGTAGTATAGGGCGCAGGGGAACCTACAATGAGCAGTTCTTC. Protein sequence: CASSIGRRGTYNEQFF.

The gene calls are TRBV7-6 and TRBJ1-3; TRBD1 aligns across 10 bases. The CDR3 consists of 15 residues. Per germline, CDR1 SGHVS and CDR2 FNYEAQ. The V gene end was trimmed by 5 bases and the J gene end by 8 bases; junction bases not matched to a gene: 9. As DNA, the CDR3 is TGTGCCAGCAGCATCGGGACAGGGGTAGTAGACACCATATATTTT. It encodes CASSIGTGVVDTIYF.

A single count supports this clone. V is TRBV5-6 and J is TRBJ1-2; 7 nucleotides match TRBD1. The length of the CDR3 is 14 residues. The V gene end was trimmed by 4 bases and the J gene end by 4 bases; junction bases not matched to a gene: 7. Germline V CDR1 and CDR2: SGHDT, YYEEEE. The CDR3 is CASSLPGGSYGYTF. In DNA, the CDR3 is TGTGCCAGCAGCCTCCCAGGGGGAAGCTATGGCTACACCTTC.